This T cell receptor (beta chain) was found in a study of vaccination and CD4 T cells after COVID-19. On the study more broadly: Overlapping spike pools from SARS-CoV-2 and HCoV-NL63, HCoV-OC43 and HCoV-229E served as culture stimuli.

The junction had 5 bases not matched to a gene; V was cut back by 6 bases and J by 4 bases. The CDR3 is made up of 12 amino acids. Germline loops: CDR1 DFQATT, CDR2 SNEGSKA (reference sequence). Cultured CD4+ T cell DNA was sequenced using the Oncomine TCR Beta short-read assay. MiXCR was run by TCRdb on the PCR reads, yielding one entry per CDR3 protein. The sample lists around 20,000 distinct CDR3 sequences; over 60% were seen once. In the case of this clonotype: What it recognizes is unknown.

Specified treatment: approximately nine-day PBMC culture with coronavirus spike peptide pools or control peptides (ViraFEST assay). Following expansion of antigen-specific T cells with peptide pools, ViraFEST then sequenced TCRs. PBMCs were cultured at around 2 million per well with roughly 9 IU/ml IL-2 and about 10 ug/ml peptide pools. The V and J genes are TRBV20-1 and TRBJ2-5; 7 nucleotides align to TRBD1. The sample taken for sequencing was CD4+ T cells from blood, cultured in vitro. This receptor was identified in a human donor who had recovered from COVID-19. The CDR3 is CSAVTGAETQYF. In nucleotides, the CDR3 is TGCAGTGCAGTTACAGGGGCAGAGACCCAGTACTTC.